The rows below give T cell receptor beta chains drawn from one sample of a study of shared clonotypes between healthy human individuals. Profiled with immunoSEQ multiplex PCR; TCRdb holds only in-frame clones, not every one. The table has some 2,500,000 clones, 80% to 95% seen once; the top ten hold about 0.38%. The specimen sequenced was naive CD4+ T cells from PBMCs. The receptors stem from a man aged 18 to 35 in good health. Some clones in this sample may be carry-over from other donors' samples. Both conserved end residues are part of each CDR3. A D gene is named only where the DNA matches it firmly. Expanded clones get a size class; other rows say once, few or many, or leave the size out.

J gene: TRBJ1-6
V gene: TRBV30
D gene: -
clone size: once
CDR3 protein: CAWSLGHSPLHF
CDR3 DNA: TGTGCCTGGAGTTTAGGTCATTCACCCCTCCACTTT

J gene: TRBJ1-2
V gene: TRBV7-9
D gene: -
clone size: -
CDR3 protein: CASSSDGPSYTF
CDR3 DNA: TGTGCCAGCAGCTCTGACGGGCCGTCCTACACCTTC

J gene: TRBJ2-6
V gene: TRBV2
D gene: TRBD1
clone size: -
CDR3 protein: CASTRGTGGEDVLTF
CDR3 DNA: TGTGCCAGCACTCGGGGGACAGGGGGTGAAGACGTCCTGACTTTC

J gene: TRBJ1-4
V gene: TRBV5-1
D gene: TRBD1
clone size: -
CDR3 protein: CASSPRTGLTTNEKLFF
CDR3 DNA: TGCGCCAGCAGCCCGAGGACAGGGCTGACAACTAATGAAAAACTGTTTTTT

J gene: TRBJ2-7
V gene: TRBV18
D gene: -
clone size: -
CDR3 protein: CASSPPGQPYEQYF
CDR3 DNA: TGTGCCAGCTCACCACCGGGACAACCCTACGAGCAGTACTTC

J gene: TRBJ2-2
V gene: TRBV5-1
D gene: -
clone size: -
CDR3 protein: CASSVFRGIAGELFF
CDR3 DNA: TGCGCCAGCAGTGTCTTCCGGGGGATTGCCGGGGAGCTGTTTTTT

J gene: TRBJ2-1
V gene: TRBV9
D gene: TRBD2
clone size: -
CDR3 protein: CASSVASGRSYNEQFF
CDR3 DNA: TGTGCCAGCAGCGTAGCTAGCGGTCGCTCCTACAATGAGCAGTTCTTC

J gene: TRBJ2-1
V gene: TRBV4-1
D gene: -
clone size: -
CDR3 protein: CASSRLRTPGFYDEQFF
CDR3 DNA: TGCGCCAGCAGCCGATTAAGGACCCCTGGGTTCTACGATGAGCAGTTCTTC

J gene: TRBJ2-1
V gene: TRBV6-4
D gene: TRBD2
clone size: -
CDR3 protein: CASSLNRTSGHTTSLF
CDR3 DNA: TGTGCCAGCAGCCTTAATAGGACTAGCGGCCACACCACATCCCTCTTC

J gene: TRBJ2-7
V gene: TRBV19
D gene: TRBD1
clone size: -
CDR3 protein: CASSVTGGGEQYF
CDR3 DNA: TGTGCCAGTAGTGTGACAGGGGGCGGCGAGCAGTACTTC

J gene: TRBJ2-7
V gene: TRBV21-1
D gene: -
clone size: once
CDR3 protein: CASSRGGGQYF
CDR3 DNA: TGTGCCAGCAGCAGGGGGGGCGGGCAGTACTTC

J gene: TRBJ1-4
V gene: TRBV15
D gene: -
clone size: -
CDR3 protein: CATSRATTAANEKLFF
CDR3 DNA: TGTGCCACCAGCAGGGCCACTACCGCGGCTAATGAAAAACTGTTTTTT

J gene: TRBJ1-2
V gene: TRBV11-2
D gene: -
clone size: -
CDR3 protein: CASSLDIQIPYGYTF
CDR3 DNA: TGTGCCAGCAGCTTAGATATCCAGATACCCTATGGCTACACCTTC

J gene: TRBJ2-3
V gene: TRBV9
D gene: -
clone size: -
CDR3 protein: CASSEGPPISLAKQYF
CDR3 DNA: TGTGCCAGCAGCGAAGGGCCACCCATCAGTCTGGCAAAGCAGTATTTT

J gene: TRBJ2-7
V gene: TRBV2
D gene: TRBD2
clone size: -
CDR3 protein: CASVRGGQREQYF
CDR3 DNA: TGTGCCAGCGTTAGGGGAGGGCAAAGGGAGCAGTACTTC

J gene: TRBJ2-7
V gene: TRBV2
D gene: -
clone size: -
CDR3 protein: CAIAGQTYEQYF
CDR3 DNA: TGTGCCATCGCGGGACAGACTTACGAGCAGTACTTC

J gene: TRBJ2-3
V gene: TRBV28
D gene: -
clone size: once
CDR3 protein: CASSLGNGPDTQYF
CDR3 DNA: TGTGCCAGCAGTTTAGGTAACGGGCCAGATACGCAGTATTTT

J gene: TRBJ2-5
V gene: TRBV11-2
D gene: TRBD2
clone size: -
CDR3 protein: CASSSSGRALETQYF
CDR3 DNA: TGTGCCAGCAGCTCCAGCGGGAGGGCCTTAGAGACCCAGTACTTC

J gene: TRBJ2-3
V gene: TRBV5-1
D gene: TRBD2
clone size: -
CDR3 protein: CASSGGTSTLTDTQYF
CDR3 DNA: TGCGCCAGCAGCGGCGGGACTAGTACGCTCACAGATACGCAGTATTTT

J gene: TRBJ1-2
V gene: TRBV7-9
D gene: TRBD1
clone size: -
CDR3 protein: CASSSAGTGEYGYTF
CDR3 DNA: TGTGCCAGCAGCTCCGCCGGGACAGGGGAATATGGCTACACCTTC

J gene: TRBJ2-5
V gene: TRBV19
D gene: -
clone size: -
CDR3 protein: CASRTGGVRETQYF
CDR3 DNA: TGTGCCAGTAGAACAGGCGGAGTGAGAGAGACCCAGTACTTC